The 11 T cell receptor beta chains given below trace back to one sample, sequenced in a study of CD8+CD57+ T cells in acquired aplastic anemia. Genomic DNA, the template, was used for profiling of the TCR beta VDJ and CDR3. TCRdb fed the reads into MiXCR, producing one record per CDR3 protein. The top ten clones hold 20% to 25% of a sample with some 45,000 distinct CDR3 sequences, 65% to 70% of them seen once. Sequencing was done on a sample of sorted CD4+, CD8+, or CD8+CD57+ T cells (not recorded which) from PBMCs. Receptors were obtained from a human donor in good health, serving as a control.

The CDR3 nucleotides read TGCAGTGCTAGAGAGTTCGGGGGGCGGCATGAGCAGTTCTTC. Encoded protein: CSAREFGGRHEQFF. The chain is built from TRBV20-1 and TRBJ2-1; D may be TRBD2 (7 bases). V was trimmed by 0 bases and J by 8 bases, leaving 14 bases between them. Germline CDR1 and CDR2: DFQATT and SNEGSKA (reference sequence). The CDR3 has 14 residues.

V usage is TRBV15 and J usage is TRBJ2-2; 9 bases match TRBD1. V gave up 5 bases and J gave up 7 bases; unmatched junction bases: 11. There are 16 residues in the CDR3. Germline V gives CDR1 LNHNV, CDR2 YYDKDF (reference sequence). The CDR3 nucleotides read TGTGCCACCAGCGGCTTGAGGGGACAGGGTATCGGGGAGCTGTTTTTT. It specifies CATSGLRGQGIGELFF.

The chain is built from TRBV5-6 and TRBJ2-5, with 14 bases fitting TRBD2. With 1 base clipped from V and 1 base from J, the junction kept 3 bases outside the gene matches. CDR1 SGHDT and CDR2 YYEEEE come from the germline V gene. The CDR3 contains 17 residues. CDR3 coding DNA: TGTGCCAGCAGCTTGCCGGGACTAGCGGGGGCCCAAGAGACCCAGTACTTC. This sequence encodes CASSLPGLAGAQETQYF. The variable domain in full, with the rest retrieved from reference TRBV5-6 and TRBJ2-5, is DAGVTQSPTHLIKTRGQQVTLRCSPKSGHDTVSWYQQALGQGPQFIFQYYEEEERQRGNFPDRFSGHQFPNYSSELNVNALLLGDSALYLCASSLPGLAGAQETQYFGPGTRLLVL.

This clonotype turned up a few times. The V call is TRBV7-8, the J call TRBJ2-7, with a weak D call TRBD2 (6 bases). The ends were cut back, 8 bases at V and 4 bases at J, with 9 bases in the middle. The germline V gene encodes CDR1 SGHVS and CDR2 FQNEAQ. The CDR3 sequence is 11 residues long. The CDR3 DNA is TGTGCCAGCGGGACTGAGTACGAGCAGTACTTC. Translation: CASGTEYEQYF.

Many counts were recorded for this clonotype. This chain uses TRBV28 with TRBJ1-2; D is ambiguous. CDR3 size: 15 residues. V dropped 5 bases and J dropped 0 bases, with 13 bases sitting between them. Germline assignment: CDR1 MDHEN and CDR2 SYDVKM. The CDR3 loop is CASSPRTTANYGYTF. The DNA for the CDR3 is TGTGCCAGCAGTCCCCGAACGACGGCTAACTATGGCTACACCTTC.

This clonotype has more than one count but fewer than ten. The V and J genes are TRBV2 and TRBJ1-1; 7 bases align to TRBD1. CDR3 size: 13 residues. Germline CDR1 is SNHLY and CDR2 is FYNNEI. V was clipped by 10 bases and J by 6 bases; unmatched bases: 11. CDR3: CANIRFTGAEAFF. The CDR3 nucleotides read TGTGCCAACATACGATTCACAGGGGCTGAAGCTTTCTTT.

The genes are TRBV15 and TRBJ2-7; TRBD2 matches at 14 bases. V shed 10 bases, J shed 3 bases, and the junction held 11 bases outside the gene matches. The CDR3 extends over 16 amino acids. The germline gives CDR1 LNHNV, CDR2 YYDKDF (reference sequence). The CDR3: CASSNTGTSGSYEQYF. CDR3 DNA sequence: TGTGCCAGCAGTAACACCGGGACTAGCGGGAGCTACGAGCAGTACTTC.

The chain employs TRBV19 and TRBJ2-3, with 13 bases matching TRBD2. CDR3 size: 15 residues. Germline CDR1 and CDR2: LNHDA and SQIVND (reference sequence). With 4 bases clipped from V and 6 bases from J, the junction kept 4 bases outside the gene matches. The CDR3 DNA reads TGTGCCAGTAGTAGGTCGACTAGCGGGGGGGATACGCAGTATTTT. It specifies CASSRSTSGGDTQYF.

The chain is built from TRBV29-1 and TRBJ2-5, with D perhaps matching TRBD1 (6 bases). Germline V gene sequence: CDR1 SQVTM, CDR2 ANQGSEA. V was pared by 4 bases and J by 2 bases, with 14 bases between. The CDR3 is 14 amino acids. CDR3 bases: TGCAGCGTTGGTCTAGGGACATCACAAGAGACCCAGTACTTC. As protein: CSVGLGTSQETQYF.

This clonotype was seen ten or more times. The V and J genes are TRBV7-3 and TRBJ1-4, with 7 bases fitting TRBD1. CDR3 length: 15 residues. Germline CDR1 is SGHTA and CDR2 is FQGTGA. Trimming took 4 bases from V and 0 from J; bases not matched to a gene: 2. The CDR3 bases are TGTGCCAGCAGCTCAGGGGGGACAACTAATGAAAAACTGTTTTTT. It specifies CASSSGGTTNEKLFF.

The chain recombines TRBV18 with TRBJ2-1; D may match TRBD1 or TRBD2 (5 bases each). The CDR3 spans 15 residues. The V and J ends lost 1 base and 10 bases respectively, with 17 bases between them. Germline V gene sequence: CDR1 KGHSH, CDR2 LQKENI. The CDR3 sequence: CASSPLPNRGPEQFF. Here the CDR3 DNA reads TGTGCCAGCTCACCACTTCCGAACCGGGGACCCGAGCAGTTCTTC.